The T cell receptor beta chain described here comes from a study of blood T cell repertoires in COVID-19. The CDR3 is made up of 16 amino acids. With 5 bases clipped from V and 9 bases from J, the junction kept 14 bases outside the gene matches. CDR1 is MNHEY, CDR2 SMNVEV, per germline (reference sequence). Using immunoSEQ multiplex PCR, the repertoire was profiled, and TCRdb retains in-frame clones only, with some absent. The sample records 75,000 or so clones, around 90% being singletons. Sequencing input: peripheral blood. The chain couples TRBV27 to TRBJ1-5; 9 nucleotides agree with TRBD1. This TCR derives from a man aged 65 to 85 with acute or convalescent COVID-19. The CDR3 nucleotides are TGTGCCAGCAGTCCGGGACAGGGACCCCCCATTACGCCCCAGCATTTT. This codes for CASSPGQGPPITPQHF.